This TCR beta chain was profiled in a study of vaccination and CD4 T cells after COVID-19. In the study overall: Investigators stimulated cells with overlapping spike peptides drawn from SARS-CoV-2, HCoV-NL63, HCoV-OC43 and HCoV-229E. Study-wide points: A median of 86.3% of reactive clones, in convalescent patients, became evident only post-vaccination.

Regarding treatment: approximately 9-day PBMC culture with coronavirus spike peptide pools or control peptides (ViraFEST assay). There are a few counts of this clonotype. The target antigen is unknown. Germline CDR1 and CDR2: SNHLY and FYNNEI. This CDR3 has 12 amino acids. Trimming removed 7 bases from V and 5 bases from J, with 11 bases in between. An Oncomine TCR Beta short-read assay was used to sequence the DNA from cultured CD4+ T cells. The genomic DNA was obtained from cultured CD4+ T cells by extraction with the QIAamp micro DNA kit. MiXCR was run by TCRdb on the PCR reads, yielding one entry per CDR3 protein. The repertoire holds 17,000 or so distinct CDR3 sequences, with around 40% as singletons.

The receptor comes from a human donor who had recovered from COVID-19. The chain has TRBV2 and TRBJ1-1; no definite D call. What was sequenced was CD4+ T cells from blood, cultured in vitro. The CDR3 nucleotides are TGTGCCAGCATGTACAGACGGACTGAAGCTTTCTTT. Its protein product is CASMYRRTEAFF.